This TCR beta chain was documented in a study of blood T cell repertoires in COVID-19. On the study more broadly: Sources were T cells, B-cell-depleted T cells, or PBMCs; the material itself was cDNA or gDNA.

The germline CDR1 and CDR2 sequences are SGHTA and FQGNSA. The CDR3 sequence is 19 residues long. Trimming cost V 5 bases and J 0 bases, with 20 bases left between them. Patients from Seattle were sampled longitudinally, starting during active infection. As processed by the authors: Amplifying reference gene primers gave estimates of nucleated cell counts. This table comes from immunoSEQ multiplex PCR, and its TCRdb copy is limited to in-frame clones, with some not included. V and J calls and clone size follow that table, whereas D and trimming were derived from the DNA. The profile shows nearly 250,000 clones, roughly 86% of them singletons.

The gene calls are TRBV7-2 and TRBJ2-6, with a tentative D call TRBD1 (6 bases). The origin of this receptor is a woman older than 75 with COVID-19, enrolled during active disease. The sample taken for sequencing was peripheral blood. CDR3 sequence reads: CASSPPFATGHSGANVLTF. The CDR3 DNA is TGTGCCAGCAGCCCCCCCTTCGCGACAGGCCACTCTGGGGCCAACGTCCTGACTTTC.